These 15 T cell receptor beta chains originate from one sample sequenced in a study of post-analysis software for immune sequencing data. Presence of unique molecular identifiers characterized the TCR beta cDNA libraries. TCRdb re-derived calls from the PCR reads in MiXCR, one entry per CDR3 protein. Seen here are over 700,000 distinct CDR3 sequences, 25% to 30% observed once, and the top ten hold roughly 0.57%. No cognate antigen is known for these TCRs. Study-wide points: Roughly five TRBV segments were significantly more frequent in patients than in controls. TRBV5-6, TRBV5-1 and TRBV20-1 were among these segments.

Material for sequencing was blood. These receptors all stem from a girl under 18 with multiple sclerosis.

This rearrangement joins TRBV7-8 to TRBJ2-3; TRBD1 or TRBD2 may be the D gene (6 bases each). The CDR3 is 18 residues long. Germline V gene sequence: CDR1 SGHVS, CDR2 FQNEAQ. Trimming pared 1 base from V and 3 bases from J, leaving 20 bases between. DNA for the CDR3: TGTGCCAGCAGCTTAGAGGTTCGGGGGACAAGTAAGACAGATACGCAGTATTTT. The encoded protein is CASSLEVRGTSKTDTQYF.

This clonotype showed up just a few times. The chain links TRBV20-1 to TRBJ1-5; a weak D match, TRBD1 (6 bases). Trimming left V 0 bases short and J 0 bases short, with 15 bases between. The CDR3 consists of 17 residues. Germline CDR1 is DFQATT and CDR2 is SNEGSKA (reference sequence). This CDR3 reads CSAREGGQPYSNQPQHF. The DNA of the CDR3 is TGCAGTGCTAGAGAGGGAGGACAGCCCTATAGCAATCAGCCCCAGCATTTT.

The rearrangement joins TRBV9 to TRBJ1-5; D call uncertain. CDR3 length: 14 residues. Germline V gene lookup returns CDR1 SGDLS and CDR2 YYNGEE. Trimming removed 4 bases at V and 5 bases at J, with 13 bases between. The DNA for the CDR3 is TGTGCCAGCAGCCCCCGGGCTGAGGATCAGCCCCAGCATTTT. This translates into CASSPRAEDQPQHF.

The chain links TRBV15 to TRBJ2-1; 9 bases agree with TRBD1. From germline, CDR1 is LNHNV and CDR2 YYDKDF (reference sequence). The CDR3 runs 14 residues. Trimming cost V 1 base and J 14 bases; bases outside gene matches: 9. In nucleotides, the CDR3 is TGTGCCACCAGCAGAGGACAGGGGGGTCCGTTTAAGTTCTTC. This encodes CATSRGQGGPFKFF.

This clonotype was counted a single time. The chain carries TRBV6-2 or TRBV6-3 and TRBJ1-1; no clear D. Germline CDR1 is MNHEY and CDR2 is SVGEGT. Trimming took off 6 bases at V and 8 bases at J, with 13 bases between the two ends. The CDR3 consists of 12 residues. The CDR3 DNA reads TGTGCCAGCAGGGACCTAGCACAAGAAGCTTTCTTT. It specifies CASRDLAQEAFF.

The chain couples TRBV20-1 to TRBJ2-7, with D uncertain. The J call may be wrong; the DNA end is better matched by TRBJ2-5. In germline, CDR1 is DFQATT, CDR2 SNEGSKA (reference sequence). The CDR3 runs to 15 residues. The CDR3 region has the DNA TGCAGTGCTAGGACCGGCAGCACGCATGGGGAGACCCAGTACTTC. This encodes CSARTGSTHGETQYF.

This clonotype was picked up many times. The chain carries TRBV27 and TRBJ2-3; tentatively, D is TRBD2 (5 bases). Germline V lookup: CDR1 MNHEY, CDR2 SMNVEV (reference sequence). V lost 6 bases and J lost 7, with 11 bases in between. CDR3 length: 12 amino acids. The CDR3 region has the DNA TGTGCCAGCAGAACTAGGGCCAATACGCAGTATTTT. Residues: CASRTRANTQYF.

The V call is TRBV5-1, the J call TRBJ2-7; perhaps TRBD1 as D (6 bases). The length of the CDR3 is 16 residues. Germline V gives CDR1 SGHRS, CDR2 YFSETQ. With 0 bases removed from V and 5 bases from J, the gap between germline ends came to 18 bases. In nucleotides, the CDR3 is TGCGCCAGCAGCTTGGAGGGGCTCACCAGGGGCGACGAGCAGTACTTC. It codes for CASSLEGLTRGDEQYF.

The chain employs TRBV7-2 and TRBJ2-4; 12 bases are a match to TRBD2. The CDR3 loop spans 20 amino acids. Germline-derived CDR1 and CDR2 are SGHTA and FQGNSA. J lost 1 base, V lost 1 base, and 11 bases had no gene match. The DNA for the CDR3 is TGTGCCAGCAGCTTAGTGGCGACTAGCGGGAGTTTCTGGGCCAAAAACATTCAGTACTTC. Protein sequence: CASSLVATSGSFWAKNIQYF.

This clonotype was recorded at least ten times. The V and J genes are TRBV6-1 and TRBJ2-1; 11 bases map to TRBD2. The ends lost 4 bases at V and 7 bases at J; junction bases unmatched: 6. Germline CDR1 MNHNS, CDR2 SASEGT. The CDR3 is 15 residues long. CDR3 protein: CASSGGSSGRNEQFF. CDR3 DNA sequence: TGTGCCAGCAGTGGGGGGTCTAGCGGGAGGAATGAGCAGTTCTTC.

CDR3 coding DNA: TGCAGTGTACACAGGACTTACGAGCAGTACTTC. It yields the protein CSVHRTYEQYF. The gene calls are TRBV20-1 and TRBJ2-7; the D gene could be TRBD1 or TRBD2 (5 bases each). CDR1 DFQATT and CDR2 SNEGSKA come from the germline V gene (reference sequence). The V end was cut by 7 bases, the J end by 4 bases, with 11 bases between. The CDR3 runs 11 residues.

The V and J genes are TRBV20-1 and TRBJ2-7, with TRBD2 matching 7 bases. CDR3 length equals 13 residues. Germline-derived CDR1 and CDR2 are DFQATT and SNEGSKA (reference sequence). J lost 3 bases, V lost 2 bases, and 4 bases had no gene match. The CDR3 region has the DNA TGCAGTGCTAGAATACGGGACTACTACGAGCAGTACTTC. Protein sequence: CSARIRDYYEQYF.

This clonotype was seen more than once but under ten times. The V gene is TRBV5-1, the J gene TRBJ1-1; 10 bases are a match to TRBD1. Trimming at V came to 4 bases and at J to 4 bases, leaving 4 bases not matched to a gene. Germline values: CDR1 SGHRS, CDR2 YFSETQ. The CDR3 is made up of 14 amino acids. The CDR3 DNA sequence: TGCGCCAGCAGCGCGACAGGGGGCGGCACTGAAGCTTTCTTT. Its translation is CASSATGGGTEAFF.

The CDR3 DNA reads TGTGCCAGCAGCCCGGACCGGGGCGCCGGGGAGCTGTTTTTT. This gives the protein CASSPDRGAGELFF. This rearrangement joins TRBV7-9 to TRBJ2-2; either TRBD1 or TRBD2 may supply D (5 bases each). The CDR3 has 14 residues. The V end lost 5 bases, the J end lost 6 bases, and 13 bases lay between the germline ends. The germline V gene has CDR1 SEHNR and CDR2 FQNEAQ (reference sequence).

V gene TRBV5-1 combines with J gene TRBJ2-3; unclear D gene. The length of the CDR3 is 14 residues. CDR1 and CDR2 (germline): SGHRS, YFSETQ. V shed 0 bases and J shed 2 bases, with 7 bases lying between them. The CDR3 DNA follows: TGCGCCAGCAGCTTGGAAGCCCACACAGATACGCAGTATTTT. Residues: CASSLEAHTDTQYF.